The 5 T cell receptor beta chains reported below all come from one sample, sequenced in a study of beta chain features in type 1 diabetes. General observations from the study: The study found moderately but significantly shorter TCRB CDR3s in all four CD4+ subsets of Type 1 diabetes patients.

Isolated RNA was reverse transcribed in full, so expressed TCRB transcripts were sequenced. The data were produced by immunoSEQ multiplex PCR, yet TCRdb's version contains in-frame clones alone and is incomplete. The sample contains roughly 150,000 clones, 7.8% of which appear only once. Their cognate antigens are unknown. Sequencing used central memory CD4+ T cells from blood. The receptors stem from a middle-aged woman with type 1 diabetes.

The chain has TRBV9 and TRBJ2-1, with TRBD1 as a possible D gene (5 bases). Germline V gene sequence: CDR1 SGDLS, CDR2 YYNGEE. V shed 2 bases and J shed 6 bases, with 21 bases lying between them. The CDR3 covers 17 residues. The CDR3 reads CASSVSDLSAGANEQFF. The CDR3 DNA follows: TGTGCCAGCAGCGTTTCGGATTTGTCAGCTGGGGCCAATGAGCAGTTCTTC.

This clone was observed many times. This chain links TRBV29-1 with TRBJ2-1; the match to TRBD2 covers 15 bases. The CDR3 loop spans 14 amino acids. V was clipped by 6 bases and J by 8 bases; unmatched bases: 5. Germline CDR1 reads SQVTM; CDR2 reads ANQGSEA. The CDR3 region is CSVRGLAGGHEQFF. In DNA form, the CDR3 reads TGCAGCGTCCGGGGACTAGCGGGAGGTCATGAGCAGTTCTTC.

This clone was seen only a few times. This chain links TRBV10-3 with TRBJ1-2, with D possibly matching TRBD1 (6 bases). This CDR3 is 14 amino acids long. Germline V gene sequence: CDR1 ENHRY, CDR2 SYGVKD. The V and J ends lost 7 bases and 2 bases respectively, with 14 bases between them. The CDR3 sequence is CAINQGIENYGYTF. CDR3 in DNA: TGTGCCATCAATCAGGGGATCGAGAACTATGGCTACACCTTC.

The V call is TRBV11-2, the J call TRBJ2-1; weak D call: TRBD2 (6 bases). Germline V gene data show CDR1 as SGHAT and CDR2 as FQNNGV. Trimming took 5 bases from V and 3 from J, leaving 20 bases between them. The CDR3 is 17 amino acids. CDR3 bases: TGTGCCAGCAGCAAATTCGGAGCTAGCGCCGTCTACAATGAGCAGTTCTTC. Translation: CASSKFGASAVYNEQFF.

The gene calls are TRBV11-2 and TRBJ2-7, with 7 bases identical to TRBD1. Germline V gives CDR1 SGHAT, CDR2 FQNNGV. V lost 4 bases, J lost 5 bases, and 14 bases stayed unmatched. The CDR3 is 16 amino acids. The CDR3 reads CASSSYRGPTGHEQYF. The DNA for the CDR3 is TGTGCCAGCAGCTCTTATAGGGGGCCCACCGGACACGAGCAGTACTTC. The whole variable domain, remainder taken from reference TRBV11-2 and TRBJ2-7, is EAGVAQSPRYKIIEKRQSVAFWCNPISGHATLYWYQQILGQGPKLLIQFQNNGVVDDSQLPKDRFSAERLKGVDSTLKIQPAKLEDSAVYLCASSSYRGPTGHEQYFGPGTRLTVT.